The clone carrying this T cell receptor (beta chain) has a handful of counts. The antigen is not known. The data belong to a study of blood T cells in healthy people across ages. Study-wide results and limits: Roughly linearly, TCR beta diversity per million T cells fell as age increased.

Alongside a J-beta primer mix, a sample-barcoded 5' primer served in a second PCR lasting 7 to 11 cycles. TCRdb fed the 5' RACE reads into MiXCR, producing one record per CDR3 protein. The table has some 290,000 distinct CDR3 sequences, 25% to 30% seen once. Germline CDR1 and CDR2: DFQATT and SNEGSKA (reference sequence). The CDR3 is made up of 14 amino acids. Trimming took off 1 base at V and 0 bases at J, with 8 bases between the two ends. They isolated at least 7 million PBMCs from each sample. Per sample, no less than 5.5 micrograms of total RNA were extracted. The receptor was derived from a woman in her sixties or seventies in good health. The gene calls are TRBV20-1 and TRBJ2-3; D is undetermined. Sample: blood. The CDR3 region is CSARGVGSTDTQYF. DNA of the CDR3: TGCAGTGCTAGAGGGGTCGGGAGCACAGATACGCAGTATTTT.